A single sample is the source of the 16 T cell receptor beta chains below, sequenced in a study of blood T cell repertoires in COVID-19 (TCRdb year 2020). Receptor amplification or capture employed the immunoSEQ multiplex PCR assay. TCRdb retrieved this table from immuneACCESS and kept in-frame rearrangements only. Not all clones are present; in checked studies, unresolved V genes account for under half, and no reason is known for the remainder. The sample table holds around 250,000 clones, of which approximately 86% were seen once. Around 9% of the sample is taken by the ten largest. Sequenced: peripheral blood. Receptors were obtained from a middle-aged man with active or convalescent COVID-19.

J is TRBJ2-1 and V is TRBV5-4; TRBD2 agrees at 11 bases. CDR3 size: 16 residues. Germline V gene data show CDR1 as SGHNT and CDR2 as YYREEE (reference sequence). J was trimmed by 8 bases and V by 4 bases; bases with no gene match: 11. The CDR3 reads CASSTRLAGGSDEQFF. CDR3 DNA: TGTGCCAGCAGCACAAGGCTAGCGGGGGGTTCAGATGAGCAGTTCTTC.

This clone was picked up one time. This chain joins TRBV29-1 and TRBJ1-5; 7 bases line up with TRBD1. Germline V gene sequence: CDR1 SQVTM, CDR2 ANQGSEA. With V trimmed by 6 bases and J by 6 bases, 11 bases remained unmatched. This CDR3 is built from 14 residues. The CDR3 DNA sequence: TGCAGCGTGCTCGGACAGGTGGATGGTCAGCCCCAGCATTTT. It is translated as CSVLGQVDGQPQHF.

The CDR3 DNA follows: TGCGCCAGCAATGTGGCAGGCCTTGGGGCTTTCTTT. Protein product: CASNVAGLGAFF. The gene calls are TRBV10-2 and TRBJ1-1; D is uncertain. Between the trimmed V and J ends, which lost 7 bases and 11 bases, there was a span of 17 bases. Germline loops: CDR1 WSHSY, CDR2 SAAADI. The CDR3 is 12 residues long.

This chain connects TRBV7-2 to TRBJ1-5, with a tentative D call TRBD1 (6 bases). CDR1 and CDR2 from the germline V gene are SGHTA and FQGNSA. The CDR3 is 13 residues long. Trimming removed 5 bases from V and 5 bases from J, with 10 bases in between. The CDR3 protein is CASSATGHQPQHF. The CDR3 region has the DNA TGTGCCAGCAGCGCGACAGGACATCAGCCCCAGCATTTT.

V and J are TRBV19 and TRBJ2-1, with TRBD2 matching over 7 bases. V lost 7 bases to trimming and J lost 8 bases; unmatched junction nucleotides: 23. CDR1 is LNHDA and CDR2 is SQIVND in the germline V gene (reference sequence). The CDR3 has 18 amino acids. CDR3: CASKVPPGRGGNRDEQFF. The DNA of the CDR3 is TGTGCCAGTAAGGTCCCCCCAGGGCGCGGGGGTAATCGGGATGAGCAGTTCTTC.

The sample holds one count of this clone. The chain couples TRBV7-6 to TRBJ1-2; tentatively, D is TRBD1 (5 bases). CDR3 length: 15 amino acids. CDR1 is SGHVS, CDR2 FNYEAQ, per germline. V was trimmed by 3 bases and J by 3 bases, leaving 14 bases between them. CDR3 sequence reads: CASSFGDQGDYGYTF. In nucleotides, the CDR3 is TGTGCCAGCAGCTTCGGCGACCAGGGCGACTATGGCTACACCTTC.

This rearrangement joins TRBV6-4 to TRBJ2-2; D call uncertain. Trimming left V 4 bases short and J 3 bases short, with 9 bases between. CDR3 length equals 14 residues. CDR1 and CDR2 (germline): MRHNA, SNTAGT. The CDR3 bases are TGTGCCAGCAGTGCAAACCTAGACACCGGGGAGCTGTTTTTT. It codes for CASSANLDTGELFF.

The gene calls are TRBV11-3 and TRBJ1-6, with no clear D. Per the germline V gene, CDR1 is SGHNT and CDR2 is YENEEA. The CDR3 sequence is 15 residues long. V was clipped by 0 bases and J by 2 bases, with 5 bases between them. The CDR3 here is CASSLEGAYNSPLHF. The CDR3 bases are TGTGCCAGCAGCTTAGAAGGAGCCTATAATTCACCCCTCCACTTT.

The rearrangement links TRBV30 to TRBJ2-5; TRBD2 agrees at 8 bases. Looked up from germline, CDR1 is GTSNPN and CDR2 is SVGIG (reference sequence). Trimming took 3 bases from V and 4 from J; bases not matched to a gene: 7. The CDR3 has 14 amino acids. CDR3 amino acids: CAWSPGGFGETQYF. The CDR3 DNA is TGTGCCTGGAGCCCGGGGGGGTTTGGAGAGACCCAGTACTTC.

J is TRBJ2-1 and V is TRBV11-3; a weak D match, TRBD2 (6 bases). Germline assignment: CDR1 SGHNT and CDR2 YENEEA. Trimming removed 2 bases from V and 8 bases from J, with 10 bases in between. This CDR3 comprises 13 residues. The CDR3 spells CASSLLASYEQFF. In DNA form, the CDR3 reads TGTGCCAGCAGCTTACTAGCGAGCTATGAGCAGTTCTTC.

The V gene is TRBV7-9, the J gene TRBJ1-4; TRBD1 aligns across 8 bases. Germline V lookup: CDR1 SEHNR, CDR2 FQNEAQ (reference sequence). This CDR3 is 14 amino acids long. V trimming: 5 bases; J trimming: 8 bases; junction bases outside the gene matches: 7. In DNA form, the CDR3 reads TGTGCCAGCAGCCCTGGACAGGGCGAAGAAAAACTGTTTTTT. This translates into CASSPGQGEEKLFF.

The genes are TRBV28 and TRBJ1-1; D call uncertain. Germline assignment: CDR1 MDHEN and CDR2 SYDVKM. With 7 bases removed from V and 0 bases from J, the gap between germline ends came to 12 bases. CDR3 length: 14 residues. CDR3 amino acids: CASNGADLNTEAFF. The CDR3 bases are TGTGCCAGCAATGGAGCGGACCTGAACACTGAAGCTTTCTTT.

V gene TRBV5-6 combines with J gene TRBJ2-1; perhaps TRBD1 as D (6 bases). CDR3 length: 13 amino acids. Germline CDR1 SGHDT, CDR2 YYEEEE. The V gene lost 3 bases and the J gene lost 5 bases, with 9 bases spanning the gap. Here the CDR3 DNA reads TGTGCCAGCAGCTGGGGACAAAACAATGAGCAGTTCTTC. Encoded protein: CASSWGQNNEQFF.

This chain joins TRBV18 and TRBJ2-7; no clear D gene. Trimming removed 2 bases from V and 6 bases from J, with 14 bases in between. The CDR3 consists of 14 residues. Germline values: CDR1 KGHSH, CDR2 LQKENI. DNA for the CDR3: TGTGCCAGCTCACCAAACCCCTCTGGTAGCGAGCAGTACTTC. As protein: CASSPNPSGSEQYF.

This clone was seen a handful of times. This chain connects TRBV28 to TRBJ1-4; D perhaps matches TRBD1 (5 bases). The CDR3 is 15 residues long. Trimming removed 6 bases from V and 8 bases from J, with 19 bases in between. In germline, CDR1 is MDHEN, CDR2 SYDVKM. The CDR3 region is CASSFADNPAEKLFF. CDR3 DNA: TGTGCCAGCAGCTTCGCGGACAACCCCGCCGAAAAACTGTTTTTT.

The rearrangement uses TRBV2 and TRBJ1-5; 8 positions agree with TRBD1. V dropped 7 bases and J dropped 6; count of bases not matched to a gene: 17. Germline-derived CDR1 and CDR2 are SNHLY and FYNNEI. This CDR3 has 17 residues. CDR3 region: CASTVLPPGTGGQPQHF. The CDR3 nucleotides read TGTGCCAGCACTGTACTACCTCCCGGGACAGGAGGTCAGCCCCAGCATTTT.